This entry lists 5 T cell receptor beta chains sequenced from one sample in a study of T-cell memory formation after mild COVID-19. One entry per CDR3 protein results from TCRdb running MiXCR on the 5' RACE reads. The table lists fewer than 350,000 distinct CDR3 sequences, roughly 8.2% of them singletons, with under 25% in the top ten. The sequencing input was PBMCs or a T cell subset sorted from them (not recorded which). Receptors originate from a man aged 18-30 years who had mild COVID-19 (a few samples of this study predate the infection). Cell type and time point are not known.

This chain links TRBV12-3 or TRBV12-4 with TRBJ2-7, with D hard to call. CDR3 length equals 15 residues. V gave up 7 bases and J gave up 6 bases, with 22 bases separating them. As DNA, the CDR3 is TGTGCCAGCACTTCACTGACGAACCCGATCGGCGAGCAGTACTTC. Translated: CASTSLTNPIGEQYF.

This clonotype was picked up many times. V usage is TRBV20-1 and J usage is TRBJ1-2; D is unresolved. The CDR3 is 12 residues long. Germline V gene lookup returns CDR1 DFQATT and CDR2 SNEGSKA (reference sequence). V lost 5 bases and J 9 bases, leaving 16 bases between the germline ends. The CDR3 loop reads CSAAEITARYTF. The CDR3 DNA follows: TGCAGTGCTGCCGAGATTACGGCACGCTACACCTTC.

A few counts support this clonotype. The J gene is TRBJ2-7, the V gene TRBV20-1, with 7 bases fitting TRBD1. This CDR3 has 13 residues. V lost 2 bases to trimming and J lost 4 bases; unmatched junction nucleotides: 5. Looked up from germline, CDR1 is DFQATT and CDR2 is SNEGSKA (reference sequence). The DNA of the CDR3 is TGCAGTGCTAGACACGGGACAGTGTACGAGCAGTACTTC. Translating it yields CSARHGTVYEQYF.

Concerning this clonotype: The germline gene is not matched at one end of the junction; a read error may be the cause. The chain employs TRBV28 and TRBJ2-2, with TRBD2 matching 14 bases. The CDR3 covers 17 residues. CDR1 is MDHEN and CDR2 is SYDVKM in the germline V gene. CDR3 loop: CASERLAGGPSTRELFF. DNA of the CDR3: TGTGCCAGCGAAAGACTAGCGGGGGGGCCTAGCACCAGGGAGCTGTTTTTT.

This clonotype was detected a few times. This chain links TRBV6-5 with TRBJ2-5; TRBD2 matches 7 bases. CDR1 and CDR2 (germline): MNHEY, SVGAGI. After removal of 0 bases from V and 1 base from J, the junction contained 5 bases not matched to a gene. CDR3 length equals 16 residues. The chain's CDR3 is CASSYSWVAGQETQYF. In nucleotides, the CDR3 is TGTGCCAGCAGTTACTCGTGGGTAGCGGGCCAAGAGACCCAGTACTTC.